These 17 T cell receptor beta chains were sequenced from one sample in a study of PD-1 blockade in classical Hodgkin lymphoma. Brentuximab vedotin exposure varied, and every patient relapsed after autologous stem cell transplantation. Assay: immunoSEQ multiplex PCR; the TCRdb copy retains only in-frame clones and omits some. This table has some 13,000 clones, roughly 89% appearing once. The specimen comprised peripheral blood mononuclear cells (PBMCs), sampled at baseline. Receptor source: a human donor with classical Hodgkin lymphoma.

CDR3 amino acids: CASSLDRGKLFF. CDR3 coding DNA: TGTGCCAGCAGCTTAGATCGGGGAAAACTGTTTTTT. The chain recombines TRBV7-2 with TRBJ1-4; D is uncertain. The CDR3 covers 12 residues. The germline V gene has CDR1 SGHTA and CDR2 FQGNSA. Deletions cut 1 base from V and 10 bases from J, with 7 bases between.

The gene calls are TRBV5-8 and TRBJ2-7; 8 bases match TRBD1. J lost 3 bases, V lost 3 bases, and 5 bases had no gene match. Germline lookup yields CDR1 SGHTS and CDR2 YDEGEE. This CDR3 region has 14 residues. As DNA, the CDR3 is TGTGCCAGCAGCTCCGGGACAGGCGGCTACGAGCAGTACGTC. This translates into CASSSGTGGYEQYV.

The chain carries TRBV9 and TRBJ2-3, with a possible D match to TRBD2 (6 bases). Trimming cost V 3 bases and J 6 bases, with 20 bases left between them. The germline CDR1 and CDR2 sequences are SGDLS and YYNGEE. CDR3 size: 16 residues. CDR3: CASSAFGLSPGDTQYF. DNA for the CDR3: TGTGCCAGCAGCGCCTTCGGACTATCTCCGGGGGATACGCAGTATTTT.

The chain joins TRBV9 to TRBJ2-2; 8 bases are shared with TRBD1. CDR1 SGDLS and CDR2 YYNGEE come from the germline V gene. The CDR3 consists of 15 residues. The V and J ends lost 3 bases and 5 bases, in that order; junction bases with no gene match: 6. Here the CDR3 reads CASSERTGITGELFF. The CDR3 coding sequence is TGTGCCAGCAGCGAGAGGACAGGGATAACCGGGGAGCTGTTTTTT.

This clone was seen more than once but under ten times. The chain uses TRBV9 and TRBJ1-6; maybe TRBD1 (6 bases). CDR1 and CDR2 from the germline V gene are SGDLS and YYNGEE. The CDR3 is 15 residues long. Trimming removed 0 bases at V and 8 bases at J, with 12 bases between. The CDR3 nucleotides are TGTGCCAGCAGCGTAGCCCCTCAGGGGTATTCACCCCTCCACTTT. It yields the protein CASSVAPQGYSPLHF.

This chain joins TRBV5-6 and TRBJ1-2; D gene uncertain. The germline gives CDR1 SGHDT, CDR2 YYEEEE. The CDR3 loop spans 14 amino acids. The germline V and J ends were trimmed by 0 bases and 3 bases, with 9 bases remaining between them. CDR3 loop: CASSLDSQYYGYTF. In DNA, the CDR3 is TGTGCCAGCAGCTTGGACAGCCAGTACTATGGCTACACCTTC.

This clone was observed once. CDR3 nucleotides: TGTGCCAGCAGCTCGGGACTAGCGGGGGGGACCCAGTACTTC. This translates into CASSSGLAGGTQYF. The chain carries TRBV7-6 and TRBJ2-5; 15 positions match TRBD2. Germline lookup yields CDR1 SGHVS and CDR2 FNYEAQ. The CDR3 totals 14 residues. Trimming cost V 4 bases and J 7 bases; bases outside gene matches: 1.

This clone has just a few counts. The chain has TRBV7-9 and TRBJ2-3; D not resolved. CDR3 length: 15 amino acids. Germline V gene data show CDR1 as SEHNR and CDR2 as FQNEAQ (reference sequence). V shed 4 bases and J shed 3 bases, with 14 bases lying between them. The CDR3 DNA reads TGTGCCAGCAGCTCCGGACCGCGAGCAACAGATACGCAGTATTTT. The encoded protein is CASSSGPRATDTQYF.

The gene calls are TRBV6-5 and TRBJ1-1; D is uncertain. CDR1 and CDR2 from the germline V gene are MNHEY and SVGAGI. The CDR3 runs to 13 residues. Trimming removed 6 bases from V and 2 bases from J, with 10 bases in between. CDR3 nucleotides: TGTGCCAGCAGCCGGACTGACAACACTGAAGCTTTCTTT. As protein: CASSRTDNTEAFF.

V usage is TRBV5-6 and J usage is TRBJ1-1; D gene unclear. CDR1 and CDR2 (germline): SGHDT, YYEEEE. This CDR3 has 14 residues. Trimming removed 4 bases from V and 6 bases from J, with 16 bases in between. Here the CDR3 DNA reads TGTGCCAGCAGCATCGGGATGTCCCTTTCTGAAGCTTTCTTT. This codes for CASSIGMSLSEAFF.

This clone was seen a single time. J is TRBJ1-3 and V is TRBV7-2; D gene ambiguous. The V and J ends lost 7 bases and 0 bases respectively, with 16 bases between them. The CDR3 contains 16 residues. The V gene's germline CDR1 is SGHTA and CDR2 FQGNSA. CDR3 region: CASTSFSDASGNTIYF. The CDR3 DNA sequence: TGTGCCAGCACCTCTTTTTCCGATGCCTCTGGAAACACCATATATTTT.

The V call is TRBV12-1, the J call TRBJ1-1. TRBV12-1 is deemed a pseudogene. This CDR3 has 13 residues. As DNA, the CDR3 is TGTGCCGCCGCCGGGACTGCGAACACTGAAGCTTTCTTT. The encoded protein is CAAAGTANTEAFF.

This clone was counted between two and nine times. J is TRBJ2-3 and V is TRBV7-2, with D hard to call. V was clipped by 1 base and J by 4 bases, with 15 bases between them. Germline CDR1 reads SGHTA; CDR2 reads FQGNSA. This CDR3 has 16 amino acids. The CDR3 DNA follows: TGTGCCAGCAGCTTAGTAAGAACGGTCGTCCCAGATACGCAGTATTTT. It yields the protein CASSLVRTVVPDTQYF.

The rearrangement links TRBV28 to TRBJ2-1; D might be TRBD1 (5 bases). The V gene lost 6 bases and the J gene lost 6 bases, with 15 bases spanning the gap. The CDR3 is 14 residues long. Per the germline V gene, CDR1 is MDHEN and CDR2 is SYDVKM. CDR3 sequence reads: CASRPQGRSNEQFF. The CDR3 nucleotides read TGTGCCAGCAGACCGCAGGGTCGAAGCAATGAGCAGTTCTTC. Complete variable domain (other parts from reference TRBV28 and TRBJ2-1): DVKVTQSSRYLVKRTGEKVFLECVQDMDHENMFWYRQDPGLGLRLIYFSYDVKMKEKGDIPEGYSVSREKKERFSLILESASTNQTSMYLCASRPQGRSNEQFFGPGTRLTVL.

The chain combines TRBV4-3 with TRBJ2-7; 7 bases match TRBD2. This CDR3 is 15 amino acids long. Per germline, CDR1 LGHNA and CDR2 YSLEER. V gave up 3 bases and J gave up 4 bases; unmatched junction bases: 9. The CDR3 nucleotides are TGCGCCAGCAGCCACTCCGGACTAGGCCCGTACGAGCAGTACTTC. Amino acid sequence: CASSHSGLGPYEQYF.

This chain uses TRBV19 with TRBJ2-3, with 9 bases fitting TRBD2. The CDR3 is made up of 14 amino acids. Trimming at V came to 4 bases and at J to 2 bases, leaving 1 base not matched to a gene. CDR1 LNHDA and CDR2 SQIVND come from the germline V gene (reference sequence). CDR3 sequence: CASSSGRVTDTQYF. CDR3 nucleotide sequence: TGTGCCAGTAGTAGCGGGAGGGTCACAGATACGCAGTATTTT.

In this sample, this clone turned up a few times. This chain uses TRBV4-1 with TRBJ2-1; 12 bases agree with TRBD2. Germline V gene data show CDR1 as MGHRA and CDR2 as YSYEKL. Trimming took 1 base from V and 5 from J; bases not matched to a gene: 9. This CDR3 spans 18 amino acids. The CDR3: CASSQVDLGLAGNNEQFF. The CDR3 DNA is TGCGCCAGCAGCCAAGTCGACCTGGGACTAGCGGGCAACAATGAGCAGTTCTTC.